The T cell receptor beta chain described here comes from a study of Graves' ophthalmopathy and Graves' hyperthyroidism. The authors used Ficoll-Paque density gradient centrifugation to separate PBMCs. The input was more than 7.5 ml of fresh peripheral blood. The CDR3 is 15 residues long. V lost 7 bases and J lost 1; bases outside the gene matches: 7. Germline CDR1 reads MGHDK; CDR2 reads SYGVNS. For repertoire sequencing, the TCR beta CDR3 regions were amplified from RNA transcripts. Scientists carried out first-round RT-PCR using HTBI primers and then a second-round multiplex PCR. TCRdb reanalysed the multiplex PCR reads using MiXCR and keeps one entry per CDR3 protein. The profile covers approximately 640,000 distinct CDR3 sequences, with about 41% appearing a single time and over 2.5% taken by the ten largest.

The TCR comes from an adult man with Graves' ophthalmopathy. The chain recombines TRBV25-1 with TRBJ2-3; 8 bases line up with TRBD2. Sequencing was done on a sample of peripheral blood. The CDR3 bases are TGTGCCAGCAATGCCCTCGGGGGGGGCACAGATACGCAGTATTTT. This codes for CASNALGGGTDTQYF.